A single sample is the source of the 2 T cell receptor beta chains below, sequenced in a study of cytomegalovirus exposure and HLA in healthy donors. Vbeta (60) and Jbeta (13) primers were used in the PCR. Profiling relied on immunoSEQ multiplex PCR, and the TCRdb table lists in-frame clones only, not all of them. Of fewer than 150,000 clones listed, approximately 80% are singletons. Source material: PBMCs. The receptors stem from a man in his forties in good health and CMV-seropositive.

J is TRBJ2-5 and V is TRBV2; 14 bases agree with TRBD2. Germline assignment: CDR1 SNHLY and CDR2 FYNNEI. J was trimmed by 2 bases and V by 7 bases; bases with no gene match: 9. This CDR3 is built from 17 residues. The CDR3: CASKGGLAGGHQETQYF. CDR3 DNA sequence: TGTGCCAGCAAGGGAGGACTAGCGGGGGGTCATCAAGAGACCCAGTACTTC. Full variable domain (outside the CDR3, taken from reference TRBV2 and TRBJ2-5): EPEVTQTPSHQVTQMGQEVILRCVPISNHLYFYWYRQILGQKVEFLVSFYNNEISEKSEIFDDQFSVERPDGSNFTLKIRSTKLEDSAMYFCASKGGLAGGHQETQYFGPGTRLLVL.

The V call is TRBV6-4, the J call TRBJ2-1; possibly TRBD2 for D (6 bases). Per the germline V gene, CDR1 is MRHNA and CDR2 is SNTAGT. The CDR3 is 15 residues long. Trimming left V 6 bases short and J 3 bases short, with 15 bases between. The CDR3 spells CASSPGGVSYNEQFF. In DNA form, the CDR3 reads TGTGCCAGCAGCCCCGGCGGGGTGAGCTACAATGAGCAGTTCTTC.